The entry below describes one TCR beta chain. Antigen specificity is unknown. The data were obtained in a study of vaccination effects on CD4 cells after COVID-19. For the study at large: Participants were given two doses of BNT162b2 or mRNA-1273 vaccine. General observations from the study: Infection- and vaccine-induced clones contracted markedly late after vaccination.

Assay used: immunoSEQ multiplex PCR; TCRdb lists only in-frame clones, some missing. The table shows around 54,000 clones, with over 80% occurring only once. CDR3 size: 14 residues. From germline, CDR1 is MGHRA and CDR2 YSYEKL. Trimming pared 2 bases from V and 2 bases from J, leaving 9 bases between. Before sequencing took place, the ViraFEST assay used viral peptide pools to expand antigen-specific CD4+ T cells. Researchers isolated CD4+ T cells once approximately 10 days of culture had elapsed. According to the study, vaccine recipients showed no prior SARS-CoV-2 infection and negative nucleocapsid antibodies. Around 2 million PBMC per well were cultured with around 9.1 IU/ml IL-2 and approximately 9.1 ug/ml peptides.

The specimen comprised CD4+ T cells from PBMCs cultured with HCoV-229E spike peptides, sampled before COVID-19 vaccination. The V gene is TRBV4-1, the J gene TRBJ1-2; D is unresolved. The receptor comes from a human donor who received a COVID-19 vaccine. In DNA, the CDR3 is TGCGCCAGCAGCCAAAAGACGGAGAACTATGGCTACACCTTC. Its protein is CASSQKTENYGYTF.